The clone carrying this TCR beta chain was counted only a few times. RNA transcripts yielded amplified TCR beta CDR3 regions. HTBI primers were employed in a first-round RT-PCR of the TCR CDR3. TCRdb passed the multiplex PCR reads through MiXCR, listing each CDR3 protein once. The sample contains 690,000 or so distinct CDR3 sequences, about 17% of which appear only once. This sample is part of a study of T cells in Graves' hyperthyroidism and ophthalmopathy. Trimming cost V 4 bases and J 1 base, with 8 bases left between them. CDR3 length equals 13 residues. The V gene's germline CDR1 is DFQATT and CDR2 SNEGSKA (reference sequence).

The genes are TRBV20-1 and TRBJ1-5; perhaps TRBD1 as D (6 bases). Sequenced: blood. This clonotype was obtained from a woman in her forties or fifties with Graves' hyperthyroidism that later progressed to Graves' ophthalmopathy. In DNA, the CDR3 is TGCAGTGCTATAGGACAGAGCAATCAGCCCCAGCATTTT. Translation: CSAIGQSNQPQHF.